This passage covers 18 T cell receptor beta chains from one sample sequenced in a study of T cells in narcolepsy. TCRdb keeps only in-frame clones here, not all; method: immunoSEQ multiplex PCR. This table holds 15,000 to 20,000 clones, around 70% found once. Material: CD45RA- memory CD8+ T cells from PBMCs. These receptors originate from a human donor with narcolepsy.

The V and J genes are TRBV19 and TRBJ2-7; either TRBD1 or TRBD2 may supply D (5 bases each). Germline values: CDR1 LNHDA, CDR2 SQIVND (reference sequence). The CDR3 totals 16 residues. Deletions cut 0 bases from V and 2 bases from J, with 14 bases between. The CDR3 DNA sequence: TGTGCCAGTAGTATAGATACCGGGACGTACGCCTACGAGCAGTACTTC. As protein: CASSIDTGTYAYEQYF.

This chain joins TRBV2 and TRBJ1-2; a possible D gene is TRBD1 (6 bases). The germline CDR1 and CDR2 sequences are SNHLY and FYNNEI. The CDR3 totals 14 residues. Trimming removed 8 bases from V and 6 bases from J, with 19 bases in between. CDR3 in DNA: TGTGCCAGCCCCGGCGGGGGGGGCGACCATGGCTACACCTTC. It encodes CASPGGGGDHGYTF.

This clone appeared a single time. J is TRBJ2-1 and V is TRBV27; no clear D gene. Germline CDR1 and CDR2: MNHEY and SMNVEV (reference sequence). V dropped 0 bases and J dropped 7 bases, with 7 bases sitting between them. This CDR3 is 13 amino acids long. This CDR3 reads CASSLSNRNEQFF. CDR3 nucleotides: TGTGCCAGCAGTTTATCGAACCGGAATGAGCAGTTCTTC.

The CDR3, as DNA: TGTGCCAGCAGTGAAAGAGGTAATCAGCCCCAGCATTTT. Protein sequence: CASSERGNQPQHF. The rearrangement links TRBV2 to TRBJ1-5; no reliable D call. Germline-derived CDR1 and CDR2 are SNHLY and FYNNEI. V shed 2 bases and J shed 4 bases, with 6 bases lying between them. The CDR3 has 13 residues.

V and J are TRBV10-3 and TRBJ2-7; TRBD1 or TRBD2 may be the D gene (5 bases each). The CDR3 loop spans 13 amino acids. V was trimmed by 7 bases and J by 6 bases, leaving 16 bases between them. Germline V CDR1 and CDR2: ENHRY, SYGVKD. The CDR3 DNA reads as TGTGCCATCACCTCCCTGGGTGGGGGCGAGCAGTACTTC. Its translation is CAITSLGGGEQYF.

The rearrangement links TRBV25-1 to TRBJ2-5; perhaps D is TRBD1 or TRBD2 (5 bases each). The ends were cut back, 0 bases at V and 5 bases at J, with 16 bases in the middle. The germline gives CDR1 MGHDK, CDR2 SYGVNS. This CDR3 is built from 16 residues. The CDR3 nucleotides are TGTGCCAGCAGTGAATATCTTGAGATGGGGGACGAGACCCAGTACTTC. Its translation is CASSEYLEMGDETQYF. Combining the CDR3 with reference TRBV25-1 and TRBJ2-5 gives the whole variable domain EADIYQTPRYLVIGTGKKITLECSQTMGHDKMYWYQQDPGMELHLIHYSYGVNSTEKGDLSSESTVSRIRTEHFPLTLESARPSHTSQYLCASSEYLEMGDETQYFGPGTRLLVL.

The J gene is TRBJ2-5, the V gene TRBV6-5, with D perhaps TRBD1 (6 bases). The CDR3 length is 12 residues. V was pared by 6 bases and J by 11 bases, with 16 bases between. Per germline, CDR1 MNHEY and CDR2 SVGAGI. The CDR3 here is CASSWDTGEQYF. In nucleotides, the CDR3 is TGTGCCAGCAGCTGGGACACCGGGGAGCAGTACTTC.

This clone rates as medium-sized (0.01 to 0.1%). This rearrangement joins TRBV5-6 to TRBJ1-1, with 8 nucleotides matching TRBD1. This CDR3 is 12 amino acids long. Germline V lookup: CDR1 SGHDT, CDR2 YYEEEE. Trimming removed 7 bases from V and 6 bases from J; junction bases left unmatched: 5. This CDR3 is CASGDRLPEAFF. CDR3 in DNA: TGTGCCAGCGGGGACAGGCTGCCTGAAGCTTTCTTT.

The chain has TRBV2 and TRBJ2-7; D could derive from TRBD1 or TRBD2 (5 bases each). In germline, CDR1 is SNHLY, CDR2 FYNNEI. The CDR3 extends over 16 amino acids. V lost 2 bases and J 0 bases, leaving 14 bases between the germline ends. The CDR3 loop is CASSETPRESSYEQYF. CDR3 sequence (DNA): TGTGCCAGCAGTGAAACTCCCAGGGAGAGCTCCTACGAGCAGTACTTC. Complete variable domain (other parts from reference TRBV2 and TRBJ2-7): EPEVTQTPSHQVTQMGQEVILRCVPISNHLYFYWYRQILGQKVEFLVSFYNNEISEKSEIFDDQFSVERPDGSNFTLKIRSTKLEDSAMYFCASSETPRESSYEQYFGPGTRLTVT.

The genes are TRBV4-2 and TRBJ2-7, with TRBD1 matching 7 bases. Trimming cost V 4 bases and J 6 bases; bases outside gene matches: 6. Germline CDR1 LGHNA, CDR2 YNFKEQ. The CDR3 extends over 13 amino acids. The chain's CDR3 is CASSPRQGSEQYF. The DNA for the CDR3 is TGTGCCAGCAGCCCCCGACAGGGATCCGAGCAGTACTTC.

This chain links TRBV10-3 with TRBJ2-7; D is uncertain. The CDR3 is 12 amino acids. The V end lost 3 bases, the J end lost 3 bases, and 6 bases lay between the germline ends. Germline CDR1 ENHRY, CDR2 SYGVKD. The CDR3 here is CAISDGDYEQYF. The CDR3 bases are TGTGCCATCAGTGATGGAGACTACGAGCAGTACTTC.

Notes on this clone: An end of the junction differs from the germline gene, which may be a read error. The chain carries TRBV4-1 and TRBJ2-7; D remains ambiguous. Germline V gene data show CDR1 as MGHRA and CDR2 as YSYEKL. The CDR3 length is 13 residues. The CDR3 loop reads CASSQVSRYEQYF. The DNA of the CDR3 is TGTGCCAGCAGCCAAGTTTCCAGGTACGAGCAGTACTTC.

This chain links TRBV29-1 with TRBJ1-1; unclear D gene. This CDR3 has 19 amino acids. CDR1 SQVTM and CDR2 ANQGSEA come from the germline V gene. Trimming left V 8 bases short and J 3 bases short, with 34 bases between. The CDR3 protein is CSRFSPEGYWVGKDTEAFF. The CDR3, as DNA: TGCAGCCGCTTCAGCCCAGAGGGCTATTGGGTAGGAAAAGACACTGAAGCTTTCTTT.

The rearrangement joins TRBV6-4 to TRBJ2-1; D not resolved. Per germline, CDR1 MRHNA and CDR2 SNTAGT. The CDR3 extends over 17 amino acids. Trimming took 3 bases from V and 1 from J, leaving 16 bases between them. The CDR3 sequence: CASSEDWVRTSYNEQFF. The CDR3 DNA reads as TGTGCCAGCAGTGAAGATTGGGTGAGGACGTCCTACAATGAGCAGTTCTTC.

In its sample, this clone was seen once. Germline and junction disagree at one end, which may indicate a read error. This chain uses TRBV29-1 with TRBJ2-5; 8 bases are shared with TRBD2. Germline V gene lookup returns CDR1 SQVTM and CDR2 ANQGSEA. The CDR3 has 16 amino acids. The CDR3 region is CSVEGGKRGFWETQYF. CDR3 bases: TGCAGCGTCGAAGGAGGAAAGCGGGGGTTTTGGGAGACCCAGTACTTC. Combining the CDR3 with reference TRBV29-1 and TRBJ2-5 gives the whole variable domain SAVISQKPSRDICQRGTSLTIQCQVDSQVTMMFWYRQQPGQSLTLIATANQGSEATYESGFVIDKFPISRPNLTFSTLTVSNMSPEDSSIYLCSVEGGKRGFWETQYFGPGTRLLVL.

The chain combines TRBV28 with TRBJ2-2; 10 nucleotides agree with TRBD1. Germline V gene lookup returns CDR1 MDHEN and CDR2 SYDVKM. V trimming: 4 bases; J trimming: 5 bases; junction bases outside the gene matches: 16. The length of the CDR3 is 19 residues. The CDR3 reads CASSSRYRDRGRETGELFF. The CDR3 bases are TGTGCCAGCAGTTCACGATACCGGGACAGGGGACGGGAGACCGGGGAGCTGTTTTTT.

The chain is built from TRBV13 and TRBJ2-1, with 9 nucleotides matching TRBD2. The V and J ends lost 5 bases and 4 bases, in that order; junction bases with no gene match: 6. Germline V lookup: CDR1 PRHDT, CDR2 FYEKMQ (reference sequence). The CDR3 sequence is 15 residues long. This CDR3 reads CASSHNLAGYNEQFF. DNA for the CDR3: TGTGCCAGCAGCCATAATCTAGCGGGGTACAATGAGCAGTTCTTC.

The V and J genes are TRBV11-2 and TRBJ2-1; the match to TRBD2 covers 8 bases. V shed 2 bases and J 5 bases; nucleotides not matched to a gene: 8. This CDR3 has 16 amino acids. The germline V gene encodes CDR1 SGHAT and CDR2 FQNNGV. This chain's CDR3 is CASSLHPSGPHNEQFF. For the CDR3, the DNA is TGTGCCAGCAGCTTACACCCTAGCGGGCCCCACAATGAGCAGTTCTTC.